This T cell receptor beta chain was obtained from a study of cytomegalovirus exposure and HLA in healthy donors. Trimming took 4 bases from V and 1 from J, leaving 10 bases between them. The CDR3 extends over 13 amino acids. Germline V gene lookup returns CDR1 SQVTM and CDR2 ANQGSEA. Study results and limitations: TRBV6-2, TRBV6-3 and some other V segments were unresolvable in 87-base-pair reads. A later analysis reportedly found that, within productive TCRs, an Asian-associated ancestry cluster had fewer N-insertions than the mean observed across the approximately 600 donors.

Researchers ran the PCR with 60 Vbeta and 13 Jbeta primers. The data were produced by immunoSEQ multiplex PCR, yet TCRdb's version contains in-frame clones alone and is incomplete. The sample lists some 150,000 clones; 87% were seen once. Of note for this clone: Its matching antigen is unknown.

The TCR originated in a woman aged 30 to 39 in good health and CMV-seronegative. The specimen was PBMCs. The rearrangement joins TRBV29-1 to TRBJ1-2; D unresolved. CDR3 nucleotide sequence: TGCAGCGTTGGAGGTATTCTTAACTATGGCTACACCTTC. Protein sequence: CSVGGILNYGYTF.